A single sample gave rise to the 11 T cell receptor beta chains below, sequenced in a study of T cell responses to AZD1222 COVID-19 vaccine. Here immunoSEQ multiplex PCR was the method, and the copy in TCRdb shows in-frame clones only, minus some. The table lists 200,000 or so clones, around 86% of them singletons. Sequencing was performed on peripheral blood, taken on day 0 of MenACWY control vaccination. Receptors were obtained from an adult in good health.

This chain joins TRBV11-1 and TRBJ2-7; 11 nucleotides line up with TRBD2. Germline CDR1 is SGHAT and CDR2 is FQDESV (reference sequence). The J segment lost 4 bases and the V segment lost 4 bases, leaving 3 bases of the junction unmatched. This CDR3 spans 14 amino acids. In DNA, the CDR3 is TGTGCCAGCAGCTCGCGACTAGCGGGGTACGAGCAGTACTTC. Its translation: CASSSRLAGYEQYF.

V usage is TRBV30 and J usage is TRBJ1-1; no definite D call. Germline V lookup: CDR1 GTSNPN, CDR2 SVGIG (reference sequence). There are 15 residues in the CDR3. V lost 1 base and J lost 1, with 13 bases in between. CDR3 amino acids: CAWSGQAVGNTEAFF. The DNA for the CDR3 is TGTGCCTGGAGTGGGCAGGCCGTGGGGAACACTGAAGCTTTCTTT.

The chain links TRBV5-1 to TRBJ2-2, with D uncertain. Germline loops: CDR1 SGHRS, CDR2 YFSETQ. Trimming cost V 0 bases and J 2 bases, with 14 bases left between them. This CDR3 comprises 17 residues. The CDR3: CASSLVLPGPNTGELFF. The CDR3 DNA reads TGCGCCAGCAGCTTGGTTTTGCCCGGCCCCAACACCGGGGAGCTGTTTTTT. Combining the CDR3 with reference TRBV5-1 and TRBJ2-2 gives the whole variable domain KAGVTQTPRYLIKTRGQQVTLSCSPISGHRSVSWYQQTPGQGLQFLFEYFSETQRNKGNFPGRFSGRQFSNSRSEMNVSTLELGDSALYLCASSLVLPGPNTGELFFGEGSRLTVL.

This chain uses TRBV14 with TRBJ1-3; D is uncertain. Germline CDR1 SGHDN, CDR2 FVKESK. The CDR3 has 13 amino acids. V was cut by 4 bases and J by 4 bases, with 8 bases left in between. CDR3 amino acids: CASSPDPGNTIYF. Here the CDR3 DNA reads TGTGCCAGCAGCCCGGACCCAGGAAACACCATATATTTT.

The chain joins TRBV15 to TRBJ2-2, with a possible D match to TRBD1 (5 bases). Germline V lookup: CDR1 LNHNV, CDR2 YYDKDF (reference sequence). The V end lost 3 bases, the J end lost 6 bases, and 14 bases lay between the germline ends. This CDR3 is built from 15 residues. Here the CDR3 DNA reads TGTGCCACCAGCAGTATGAAGGGGTCGGCCGGGGAGCTGTTTTTT. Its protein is CATSSMKGSAGELFF.

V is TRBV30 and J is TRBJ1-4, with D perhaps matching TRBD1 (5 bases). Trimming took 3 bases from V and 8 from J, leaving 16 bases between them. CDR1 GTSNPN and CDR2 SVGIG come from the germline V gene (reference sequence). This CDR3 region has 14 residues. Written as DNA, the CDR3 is TGTGCCTGGAGGCGACCCCCACAGGAGGAAAAACTGTTTTTT. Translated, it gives CAWRRPPQEEKLFF.

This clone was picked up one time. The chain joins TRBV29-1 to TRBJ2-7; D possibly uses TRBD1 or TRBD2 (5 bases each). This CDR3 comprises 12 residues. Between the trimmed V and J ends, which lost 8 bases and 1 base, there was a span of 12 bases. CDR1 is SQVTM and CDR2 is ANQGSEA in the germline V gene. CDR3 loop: CSTRDGSYEQYF. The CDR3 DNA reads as TGCAGCACCCGGGACGGGTCCTACGAGCAGTACTTC.

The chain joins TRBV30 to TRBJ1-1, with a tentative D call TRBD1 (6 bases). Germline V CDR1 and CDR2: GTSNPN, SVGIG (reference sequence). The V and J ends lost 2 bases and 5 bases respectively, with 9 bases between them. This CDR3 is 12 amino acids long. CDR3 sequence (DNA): TGTGCCTGGAGTTCTACAGGGACTGAAGCTTTCTTT. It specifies CAWSSTGTEAFF.

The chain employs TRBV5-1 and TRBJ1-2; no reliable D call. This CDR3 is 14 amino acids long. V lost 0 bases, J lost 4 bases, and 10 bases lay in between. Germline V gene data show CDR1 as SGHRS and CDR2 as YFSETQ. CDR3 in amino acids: CASSLVAGIYGYTF. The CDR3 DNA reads TGCGCCAGCAGCTTGGTTGCAGGAATCTATGGCTACACCTTC.

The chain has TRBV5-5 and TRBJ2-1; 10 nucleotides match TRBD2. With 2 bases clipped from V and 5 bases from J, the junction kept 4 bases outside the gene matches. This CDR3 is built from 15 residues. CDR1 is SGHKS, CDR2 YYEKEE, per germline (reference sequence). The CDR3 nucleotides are TGTGCCAGCAGCTTTTCTAGCGGGGGTGACAATGAGCAGTTCTTC. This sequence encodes CASSFSSGGDNEQFF.

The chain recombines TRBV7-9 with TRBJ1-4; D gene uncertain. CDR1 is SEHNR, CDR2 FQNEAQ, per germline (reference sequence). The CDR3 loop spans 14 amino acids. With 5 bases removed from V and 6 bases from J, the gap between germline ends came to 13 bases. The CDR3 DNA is TGTGCCAGCAGCCTCCTGAGGGTTGATGAAAAACTGTTTTTT. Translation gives CASSLLRVDEKLFF. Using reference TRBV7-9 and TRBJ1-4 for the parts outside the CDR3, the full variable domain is DTGVSQNPRHKITKRGQNVTFRCDPISEHNRLYWYRQTLGQGPEFLTYFQNEAQLEKSRLLSDRFSAERPKGSFSTLEIQRTEQGDSAMYLCASSLLRVDEKLFFGSGTQLSVL.